The clone carrying this T cell receptor beta chain was observed a handful of times. Its antigen is unidentified. The data derive from a study of identical twins. The CDR3 sequence is 13 residues long. Germline V CDR1 and CDR2: SGHDT, YYEEEE. V lost 0 bases and J 15 bases, leaving 16 bases between the germline ends. Unique molecular identifiers were present on the cDNA, which also gained a universal primer site by template switching. From the 5' RACE reads, TCRdb called clonotypes with MiXCR, one entry per CDR3 protein. The table includes about 530,000 distinct CDR3 sequences, 15% detected once. General study points: Out-of-frame alpha sequences shared between twins exhibited an excess of low generation probability.

The sample was also reused in another study, on yellow fever vaccine responses in identical twins. This second report adds: Reportedly, twins showed a vaccine T cell response that looked partly convergent and partly personalized.

The chain employs TRBV5-6 and TRBJ2-1, with D possibly matching TRBD2 (6 bases). The sequence derives from a woman in her late teens or twenties in good health. Material for sequencing was CD4+ T cells sorted from blood. For the CDR3, the DNA is TGTGCCAGCAGCTTGGAGGTCTTCGGGGGTCGGTTCTTC. It encodes CASSLEVFGGRFF.